Below are 22 T cell receptor beta chains sequenced from a single sample in a study of T cell changes during pregnancy in multiple sclerosis. Sequencing was performed with immunoSEQ multiplex PCR; in TCRdb, only in-frame clones are kept and a portion is missing. The sample holds tens of thousands of clones; around nine tenths are singletons and the top ten take about 5.4%. The sequences come from CD8+ T cells from peripheral blood mononuclear cells, collected after pregnancy. The receptors shown here come from a female donor in good health, enrolled as a control in a pregnancy study.

The chain is built from TRBV15 and TRBJ2-2, with a weak D call TRBD1 (8 bases). Germline V lookup: CDR1 LNHNV, CDR2 YYDKDF (reference sequence). Trimming left V 3 bases short and J 8 bases short, with 13 bases between. This CDR3 is built from 14 residues. This chain's CDR3 is CATSSTGGGGELFF. The CDR3 bases are TGTGCCACCAGCAGTACAGGGGGGGGTGGGGAGCTGTTTTTT.

CDR3 DNA: TGTGCCTGGAGCCTGGGACAGGGCTACGAGCAGTACTTC. Translating it yields CAWSLGQGYEQYF. The V and J genes are TRBV30 and TRBJ2-7, with 9 bases fitting TRBD1. The junction had 3 bases not matched to a gene; V was cut back by 3 bases and J by 3 bases. CDR3 length: 13 residues. The germline CDR1 and CDR2 sequences are GTSNPN and SVGIG (reference sequence).

V is TRBV4-3 and J is TRBJ1-3; TRBD1 matches at 9 bases. The CDR3 has 17 residues. After removal of 0 bases from V and 2 bases from J, the junction contained 5 bases not matched to a gene. Per germline, CDR1 LGHNA and CDR2 YSLEER. In nucleotides, the CDR3 is TGCGCCAGCAGCCAAGATGCGACAGGGGGGCCTGGAAACACCATATATTTT. Translation gives CASSQDATGGPGNTIYF.

This clone was counted once. The rearrangement uses TRBV5-1 and TRBJ1-3; TRBD1 might be the D (5 bases). This CDR3 contains 16 residues. The V gene lost 1 base and the J gene lost 0 bases, with 11 bases spanning the gap. Per the germline V gene, CDR1 is SGHRS and CDR2 is YFSETQ. The CDR3 DNA follows: TGCGCCAGCAGCTTGTACGGGGACTTCTCTGGAAACACCATATATTTT. The encoded protein is CASSLYGDFSGNTIYF.

This chain links TRBV7-9 with TRBJ1-1; D not certain. The CDR3 sequence is 10 residues long. V lost 3 bases and J lost 6, with 2 bases in between. CDR1 and CDR2 (germline): SEHNR, FQNEAQ (reference sequence). The CDR3 spells CASSFAEAFF. The CDR3 region has the DNA TGTGCCAGCAGCTTCGCTGAAGCTTTCTTT.

J is TRBJ1-2 and V is TRBV10-3; no reliable D call. V lost 0 bases, J lost 2 bases, and 10 bases lay in between. The CDR3 is 15 amino acids. Per the germline V gene, CDR1 is ENHRY and CDR2 is SYGVKD. In DNA, the CDR3 is TGTGCCATCAGTGAGTCACCCTACGAGAACTATGGCTACACCTTC. Its translation is CAISESPYENYGYTF.

This clone was picked up one time. CDR3 coding DNA: TGCAGCGCACTCGGGACAGAGACCTACGAGCAGTACTTC. Translation: CSALGTETYEQYF. The rearrangement links TRBV29-1 to TRBJ2-7, with 7 bases identical to TRBD1. This CDR3 is built from 13 residues. Looked up from germline, CDR1 is SQVTM and CDR2 is ANQGSEA. V gave up 7 bases and J gave up 2 bases; unmatched junction bases: 8.

CDR3 region: CASTYQPVSGYTF. DNA of the CDR3: TGTGCCAGCACCTACCAACCGGTGTCTGGCTACACCTTC. This chain joins TRBV21-1 and TRBJ1-2. TRBV21-1 constitutes a pseudogene. The CDR3 runs to 13 residues.

There are a few counts of this clone. The chain uses TRBV7-9 and TRBJ1-5; the match to TRBD1 covers 11 bases. The junction had 3 bases not matched to a gene; V was cut back by 3 bases and J by 5 bases. Looked up from germline, CDR1 is SEHNR and CDR2 is FQNEAQ (reference sequence). CDR3 length: 15 residues. Written as DNA, the CDR3 is TGTGCCAGCAGCTTGGCGGGACAGGGGGATCAGCCCCAGCATTTT. It translates to CASSLAGQGDQPQHF.

The rearrangement uses TRBV6-4 and TRBJ2-1, with 10 bases lining up with TRBD2. Trimming cost V 0 bases and J 7 bases; bases outside gene matches: 0. This CDR3 has 14 amino acids. Germline V gene lookup returns CDR1 MRHNA and CDR2 SNTAGT. The chain's CDR3 is CASSDSSGGNEQFF. The DNA for the CDR3 is TGTGCCAGCAGTGACTCTAGCGGGGGGAATGAGCAGTTCTTC.

The V and J genes are TRBV13 and TRBJ2-7; D possibly corresponds to TRBD2 (5 bases). Germline CDR1 reads PRHDT; CDR2 reads FYEKMQ (reference sequence). This CDR3 region has 15 residues. Deletions cut 5 bases from V and 3 bases from J, with 17 bases between. CDR3 region: CASSHLSGSIYEQYF. The CDR3 DNA sequence: TGTGCCAGCAGCCATTTATCGGGGTCCATCTACGAGCAGTACTTC.

The J gene is TRBJ1-5, the V gene TRBV7-2; D ambiguous. The V and J ends lost 5 bases and 0 bases respectively, with 14 bases between them. This CDR3 spans 16 amino acids. The germline V gene has CDR1 SGHTA and CDR2 FQGNSA. CDR3 nucleotides: TGTGCCAGCAGCCCGTCTGGGCCGTATAGCAATCAGCCCCAGCATTTT. This sequence encodes CASSPSGPYSNQPQHF. The entire variable domain, with the rest obtained from reference TRBV7-2 and TRBJ1-5, is as follows: GAGVSQSPSNKVTEKGKDVELRCDPISGHTALYWYRQSLGQGLEFLIYFQGNSAPDKSGLPSDRFSAERTGGSVSTLTIQRTQQEDSAVYLCASSPSGPYSNQPQHFGDGTRLSIL.

The chain joins TRBV7-2 to TRBJ1-2, with 7 bases identical to TRBD1. The trim removed 3 bases at V and 1 base at J, leaving 5 bases unmatched. This CDR3 has 15 amino acids. CDR1 SGHTA and CDR2 FQGNSA come from the germline V gene. CDR3: CASSFPGGGNYGYTF. Written as DNA, the CDR3 is TGTGCCAGCAGCTTCCCAGGGGGAGGTAACTATGGCTACACCTTC.

V gene TRBV9 combines with J gene TRBJ2-3, with 7 positions matching TRBD2. Germline V gives CDR1 SGDLS, CDR2 YYNGEE. CDR3 size: 17 residues. V shed 4 bases, J shed 2 bases, and the junction held 13 bases outside the gene matches. DNA of the CDR3: TGTGCCAGCAGCCACCACCCTCCGCGGGGGAACACAGATACGCAGTATTTT. This sequence encodes CASSHHPPRGNTDTQYF.

This chain connects TRBV4-3 to TRBJ1-1; D gene uncertain. V lost 10 bases to trimming and J lost 2 bases, with 20 bases between them. The CDR3 loop spans 15 amino acids. Germline V gene lookup returns CDR1 LGHNA and CDR2 YSLEER. CDR3 in amino acids: CAIRVNAHTNTEAFF. The CDR3, as DNA: TGCGCCATCCGGGTTAACGCTCACACCAACACTGAAGCTTTCTTT.

This clone was recorded a few times. The rearrangement uses TRBV10-3 and TRBJ1-5, with unresolved D. Trimming took off 3 bases at V and 4 bases at J, with 7 bases between the two ends. Germline CDR1 reads ENHRY; CDR2 reads SYGVKD. The CDR3 contains 13 residues. The DNA for the CDR3 is TGTGCCATCAGTGATGGAGGAAATCAGCCCCAGCATTTT. This translates into CAISDGGNQPQHF.

V gene TRBV19 combines with J gene TRBJ1-3; tentative D call: TRBD1 (5 bases). The germline V and J ends were trimmed by 8 bases and 2 bases, with 13 bases remaining between them. This CDR3 comprises 14 residues. The V gene's germline CDR1 is LNHDA and CDR2 SQIVND (reference sequence). Here the CDR3 reads CASLRDSPGNTIYF. Written as DNA, the CDR3 is TGTGCCAGTCTCCGGGACTCTCCTGGAAACACCATATATTTT.

The rearrangement uses TRBV7-3 and TRBJ1-3; 7 nucleotides line up with TRBD1. The germline V gene has CDR1 SGHTA and CDR2 FQGTGA. The CDR3 sequence is 20 residues long. With V trimmed by 5 bases and J by 6 bases, 25 bases remained unmatched. Here the CDR3 reads CASSRRSTGTVFRAKNTIYF. The CDR3 DNA reads as TGTGCCAGCAGCCGGCGATCGACAGGGACAGTCTTTCGGGCAAAAAACACCATATATTTT. Together with reference TRBV7-3 and TRBJ1-3, the CDR3 gives the full variable domain: GAGVSQTPSNKVTEKGKYVELRCDPISGHTALYWYRQSLGQGPEFLIYFQGTGAADDSGLPNDRFFAVRPEGSVSTLKIQRTERGDSAVYLCASSRRSTGTVFRAKNTIYFGEGSWLTVV.

The genes are TRBV30 and TRBJ1-1; D is undetermined. With 4 bases removed from V and 3 bases from J, the gap between germline ends came to 15 bases. The CDR3 sequence is 14 residues long. The germline gives CDR1 GTSNPN, CDR2 SVGIG (reference sequence). The CDR3 loop is CAWIPVRADTEAFF. CDR3 nucleotides: TGTGCCTGGATCCCCGTGAGGGCGGACACTGAAGCTTTCTTT.

The chain employs TRBV7-9 and TRBJ1-3; D unclear. Germline-derived CDR1 and CDR2 are SEHNR and FQNEAQ (reference sequence). The CDR3 sequence is 13 residues long. Trimming took off 5 bases at V and 8 bases at J, with 13 bases between the two ends. The CDR3 nucleotides are TGTGCCAGCAGCCCCGAGGGCGGGGACACCATATATTTT. It encodes CASSPEGGDTIYF.

The chain carries TRBV4-1 and TRBJ2-7, with 9 bases that match TRBD1. Unmatched junction bases numbered 2, after V lost 0 bases and J lost 2 bases. The CDR3 has 15 amino acids. Germline V gives CDR1 MGHRA, CDR2 YSYEKL. CDR3 sequence: CASSQETGGTYEQYF. In DNA form, the CDR3 reads TGCGCCAGCAGCCAAGAGACAGGGGGAACCTACGAGCAGTACTTC.

CDR3 protein: CASSAGGKSPLHF. CDR3 DNA: TGTGCCAGCAGTGCAGGGGGCAAGTCACCCCTCCACTTT. The genes are TRBV6-1 and TRBJ1-6; 8 positions agree with TRBD1. V was clipped by 4 bases and J by 10 bases; unmatched bases: 3. In germline, CDR1 is MNHNS, CDR2 SASEGT. The CDR3 extends over 13 amino acids.